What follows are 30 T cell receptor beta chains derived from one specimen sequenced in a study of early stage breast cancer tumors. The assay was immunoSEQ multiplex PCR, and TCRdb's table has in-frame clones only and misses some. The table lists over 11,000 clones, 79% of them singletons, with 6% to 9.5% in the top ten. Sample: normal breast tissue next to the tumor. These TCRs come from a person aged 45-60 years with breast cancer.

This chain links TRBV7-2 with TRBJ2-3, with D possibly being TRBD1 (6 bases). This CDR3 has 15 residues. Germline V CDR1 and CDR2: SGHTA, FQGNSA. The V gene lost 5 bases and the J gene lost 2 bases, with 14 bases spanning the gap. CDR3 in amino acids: CASSNILGATDTQYF. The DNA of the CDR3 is TGTGCCAGCAGCAATATCCTGGGGGCCACAGATACGCAGTATTTT.

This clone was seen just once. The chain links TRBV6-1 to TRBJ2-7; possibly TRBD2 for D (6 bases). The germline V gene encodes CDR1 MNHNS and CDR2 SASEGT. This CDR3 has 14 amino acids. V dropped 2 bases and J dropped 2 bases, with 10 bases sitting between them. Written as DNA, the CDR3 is TGTGCCAGCAGTGAATCGGGGAGGACCTACGAGCAGTACTTC. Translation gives CASSESGRTYEQYF.

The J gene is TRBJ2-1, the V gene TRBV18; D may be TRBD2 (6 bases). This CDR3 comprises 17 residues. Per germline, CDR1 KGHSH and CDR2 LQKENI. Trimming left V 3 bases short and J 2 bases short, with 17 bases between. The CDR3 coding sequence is TGTGCCAGCTCACCGTCTGTTTCTGGCGGGACCTACAATGAGCAGTTCTTC. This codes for CASSPSVSGGTYNEQFF.

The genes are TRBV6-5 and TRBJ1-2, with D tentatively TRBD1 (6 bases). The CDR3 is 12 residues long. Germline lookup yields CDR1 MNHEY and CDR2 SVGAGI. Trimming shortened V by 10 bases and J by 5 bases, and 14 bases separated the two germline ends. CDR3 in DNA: TGTGCCACCTCGGACAGTATGTATGGCTACACCTTC. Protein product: CATSDSMYGYTF.

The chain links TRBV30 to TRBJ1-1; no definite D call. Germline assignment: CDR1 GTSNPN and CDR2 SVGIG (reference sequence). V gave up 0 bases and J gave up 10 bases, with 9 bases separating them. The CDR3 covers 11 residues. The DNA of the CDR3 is TGTGCCTGGAGTGTCCAGGCTGCAGCTTTCTTT. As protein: CAWSVQAAAFF.

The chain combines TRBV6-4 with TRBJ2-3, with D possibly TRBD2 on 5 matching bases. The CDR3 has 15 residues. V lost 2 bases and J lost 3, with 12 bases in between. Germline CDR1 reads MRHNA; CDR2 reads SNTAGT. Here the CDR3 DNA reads TGTGCCAGCAGTGACGGTCGGGGAGCAACAGATACGCAGTATTTT. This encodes CASSDGRGATDTQYF.

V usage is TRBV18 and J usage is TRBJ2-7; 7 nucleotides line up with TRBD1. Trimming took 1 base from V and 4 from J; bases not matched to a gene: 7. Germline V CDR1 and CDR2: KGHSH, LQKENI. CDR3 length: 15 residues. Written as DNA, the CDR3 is TGTGCCAGCTCACCACGAGAGGACAGGCCTTACGAGCAGTACTTC. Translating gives CASSPREDRPYEQYF.

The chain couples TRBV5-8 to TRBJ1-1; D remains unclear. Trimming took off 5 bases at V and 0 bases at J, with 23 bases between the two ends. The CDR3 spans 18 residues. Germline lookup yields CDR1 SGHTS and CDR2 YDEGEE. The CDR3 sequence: CASRGFRASPTLNTEAFF. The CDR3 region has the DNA TGTGCCAGCAGGGGATTTCGGGCATCTCCGACTCTGAACACTGAAGCTTTCTTT.

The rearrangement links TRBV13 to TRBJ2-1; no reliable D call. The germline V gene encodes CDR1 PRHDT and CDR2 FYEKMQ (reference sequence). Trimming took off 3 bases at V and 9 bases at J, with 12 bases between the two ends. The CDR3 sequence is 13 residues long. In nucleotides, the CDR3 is TGTGCCAGCAGCTTCGCCCGGGCCGGTGAGCAGTTCTTC. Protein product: CASSFARAGEQFF.

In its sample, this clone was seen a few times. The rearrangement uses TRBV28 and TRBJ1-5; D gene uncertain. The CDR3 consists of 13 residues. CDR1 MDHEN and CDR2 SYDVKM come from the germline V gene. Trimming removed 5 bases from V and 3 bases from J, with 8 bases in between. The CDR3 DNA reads TGTGCCAGCAGTCGGTCCTACAATCAGCCCCAGCATTTT. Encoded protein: CASSRSYNQPQHF.

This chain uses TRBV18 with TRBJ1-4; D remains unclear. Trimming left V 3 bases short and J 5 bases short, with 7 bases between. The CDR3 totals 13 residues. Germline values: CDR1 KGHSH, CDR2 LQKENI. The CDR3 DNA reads TGTGCCAGCTCACCGGCTGCCAATGAAAAACTGTTTTTT. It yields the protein CASSPAANEKLFF.

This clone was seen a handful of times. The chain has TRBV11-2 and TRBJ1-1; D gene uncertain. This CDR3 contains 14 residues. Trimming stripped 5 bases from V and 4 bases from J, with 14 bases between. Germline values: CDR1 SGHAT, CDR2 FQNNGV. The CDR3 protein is CASSPLAEATEAFF. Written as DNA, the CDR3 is TGTGCCAGCAGCCCCCTTGCCGAGGCCACTGAAGCTTTCTTT. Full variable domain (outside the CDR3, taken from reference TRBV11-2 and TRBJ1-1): EAGVAQSPRYKIIEKRQSVAFWCNPISGHATLYWYQQILGQGPKLLIQFQNNGVVDDSQLPKDRFSAERLKGVDSTLKIQPAKLEDSAVYLCASSPLAEATEAFFGQGTRLTVV.

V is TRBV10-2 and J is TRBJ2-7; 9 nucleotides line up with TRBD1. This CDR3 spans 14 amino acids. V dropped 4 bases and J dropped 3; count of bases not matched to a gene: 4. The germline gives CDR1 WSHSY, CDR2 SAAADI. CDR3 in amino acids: CASSAGQGRYEQYF. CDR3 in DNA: TGCGCCAGCAGTGCGGGACAGGGACGCTACGAGCAGTACTTC.

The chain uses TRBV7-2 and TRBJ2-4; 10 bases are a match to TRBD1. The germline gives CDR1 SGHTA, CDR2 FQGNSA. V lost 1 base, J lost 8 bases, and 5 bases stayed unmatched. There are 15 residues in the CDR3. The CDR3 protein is CASSLGWTGGYIQYF. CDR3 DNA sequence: TGTGCCAGCAGCTTAGGATGGACAGGGGGTTACATTCAGTACTTC.

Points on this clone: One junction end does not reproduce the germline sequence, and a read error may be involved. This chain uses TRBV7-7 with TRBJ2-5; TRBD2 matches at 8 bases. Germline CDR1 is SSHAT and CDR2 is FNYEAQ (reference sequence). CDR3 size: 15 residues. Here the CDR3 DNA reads TGTGCTAGCAGCTTAAGTACGGGAGGGGGAGAGACCCAGTACTTC. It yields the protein CASSLSTGGGETQYF.

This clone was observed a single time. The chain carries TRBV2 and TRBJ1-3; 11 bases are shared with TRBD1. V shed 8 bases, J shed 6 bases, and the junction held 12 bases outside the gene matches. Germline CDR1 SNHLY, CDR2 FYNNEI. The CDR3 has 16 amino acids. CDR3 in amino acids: CASVRDRGISANTIYF. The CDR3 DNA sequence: TGTGCCAGCGTCCGGGACAGGGGGATCTCGGCAAACACCATATATTTT.

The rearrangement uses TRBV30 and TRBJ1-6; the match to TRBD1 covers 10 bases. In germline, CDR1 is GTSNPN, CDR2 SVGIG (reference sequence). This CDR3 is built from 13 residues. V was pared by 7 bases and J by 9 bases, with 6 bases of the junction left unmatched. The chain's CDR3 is CAYQTGGPSPLHF. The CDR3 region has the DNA TGTGCCTACCAGACAGGGGGCCCTTCACCCCTCCACTTT.

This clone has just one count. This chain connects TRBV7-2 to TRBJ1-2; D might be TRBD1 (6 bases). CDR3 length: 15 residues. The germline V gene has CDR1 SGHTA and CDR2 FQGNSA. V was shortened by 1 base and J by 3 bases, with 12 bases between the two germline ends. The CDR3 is CASSLVSGDHYGYTF. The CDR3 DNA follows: TGTGCCAGCAGCTTAGTTTCAGGGGACCACTATGGCTACACCTTC. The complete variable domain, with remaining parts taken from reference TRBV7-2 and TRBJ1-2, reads GAGVSQSPSNKVTEKGKDVELRCDPISGHTALYWYRQSLGQGLEFLIYFQGNSAPDKSGLPSDRFSAERTGGSVSTLTIQRTQQEDSAVYLCASSLVSGDHYGYTFGSGTRLTVV.

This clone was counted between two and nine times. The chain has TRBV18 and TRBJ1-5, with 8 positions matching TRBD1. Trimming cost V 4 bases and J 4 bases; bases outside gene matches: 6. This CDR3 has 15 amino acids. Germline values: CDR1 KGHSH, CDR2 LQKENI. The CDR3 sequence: CASSLQGEANQPQHF. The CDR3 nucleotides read TGTGCCAGCTCACTACAGGGGGAGGCTAATCAGCCCCAGCATTTT.

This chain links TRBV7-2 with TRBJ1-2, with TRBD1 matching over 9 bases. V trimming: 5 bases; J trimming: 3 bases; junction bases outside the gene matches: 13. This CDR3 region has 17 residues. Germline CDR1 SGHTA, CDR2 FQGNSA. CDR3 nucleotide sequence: TGTGCCAGCAGCCTTCAATACCACCGGGACAGGGACTATGGCTACACCTTC. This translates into CASSLQYHRDRDYGYTF.

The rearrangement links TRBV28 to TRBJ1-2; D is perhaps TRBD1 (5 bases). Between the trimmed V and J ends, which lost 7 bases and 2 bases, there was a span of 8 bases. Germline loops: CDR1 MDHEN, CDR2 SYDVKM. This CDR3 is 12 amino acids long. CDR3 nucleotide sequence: TGTGCCAGCAAGGAGGGGAACTATGGCTACACCTTC. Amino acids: CASKEGNYGYTF.

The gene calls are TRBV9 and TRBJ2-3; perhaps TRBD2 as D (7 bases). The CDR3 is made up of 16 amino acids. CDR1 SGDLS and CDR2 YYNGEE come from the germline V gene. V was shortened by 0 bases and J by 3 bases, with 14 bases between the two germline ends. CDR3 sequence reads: CASSVGGGAFTDTQYF. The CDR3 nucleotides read TGTGCCAGCAGCGTAGGTGGGGGGGCCTTTACAGATACGCAGTATTTT.

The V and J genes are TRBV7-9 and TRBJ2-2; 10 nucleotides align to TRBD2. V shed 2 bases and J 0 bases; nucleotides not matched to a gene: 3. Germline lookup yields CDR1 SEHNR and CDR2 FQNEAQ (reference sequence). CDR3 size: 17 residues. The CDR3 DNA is TGTGCCAGCAGCTTAACTAGCGGGACGGCGAACACCGGGGAGCTGTTTTTT. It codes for CASSLTSGTANTGELFF. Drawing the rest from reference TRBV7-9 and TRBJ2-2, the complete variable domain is DTGVSQNPRHKITKRGQNVTFRCDPISEHNRLYWYRQTLGQGPEFLTYFQNEAQLEKSRLLSDRFSAERPKGSFSTLEIQRTEQGDSAMYLCASSLTSGTANTGELFFGEGSRLTVL.

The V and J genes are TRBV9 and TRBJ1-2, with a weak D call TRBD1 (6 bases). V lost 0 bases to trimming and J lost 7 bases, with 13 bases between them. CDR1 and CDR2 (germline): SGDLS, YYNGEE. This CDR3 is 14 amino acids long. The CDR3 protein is CASSVGQGFSGYTF. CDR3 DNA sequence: TGTGCCAGCAGCGTAGGGCAGGGGTTTTCTGGCTACACCTTC.

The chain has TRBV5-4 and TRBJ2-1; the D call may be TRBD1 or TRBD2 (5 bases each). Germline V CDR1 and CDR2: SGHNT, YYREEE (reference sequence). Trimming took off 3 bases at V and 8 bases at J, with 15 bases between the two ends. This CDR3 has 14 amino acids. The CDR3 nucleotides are TGTGCCAGCAGCTCGGGACCCGTGGGTGATGAGCAGTTCTTC. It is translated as CASSSGPVGDEQFF.

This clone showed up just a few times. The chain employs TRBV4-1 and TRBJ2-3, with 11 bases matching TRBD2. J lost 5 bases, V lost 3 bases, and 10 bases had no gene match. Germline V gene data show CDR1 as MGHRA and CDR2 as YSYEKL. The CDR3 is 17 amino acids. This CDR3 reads CASSQTHSGGAEDTQYF. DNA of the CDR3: TGCGCCAGCAGCCAGACCCATAGCGGGGGGGCGGAAGATACGCAGTATTTT.

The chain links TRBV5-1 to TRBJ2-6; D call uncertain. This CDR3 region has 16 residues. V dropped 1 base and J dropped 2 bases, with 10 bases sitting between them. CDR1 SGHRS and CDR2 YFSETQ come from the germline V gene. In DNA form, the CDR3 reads TGCGCCAGCAGCTTGACCACGGTCGCTGGGGCCAACGTCCTGACTTTC. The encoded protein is CASSLTTVAGANVLTF.

The CDR3 DNA reads TGTGCCATCACCGAGGGGCTAGCGGGGGGGAATGAGCAGTTCTTC. Protein product: CAITEGLAGGNEQFF. This chain uses TRBV10-3 with TRBJ2-1, with 12 bases lining up with TRBD2. Germline lookup yields CDR1 ENHRY and CDR2 SYGVKD. With V trimmed by 7 bases and J by 7 bases, 8 bases remained unmatched. The CDR3 covers 15 residues.

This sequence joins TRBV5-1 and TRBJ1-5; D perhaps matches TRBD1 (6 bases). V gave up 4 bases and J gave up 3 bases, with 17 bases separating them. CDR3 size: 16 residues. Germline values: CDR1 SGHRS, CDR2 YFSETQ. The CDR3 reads CASSPGPGANNQPQHF. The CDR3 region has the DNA TGCGCCAGCAGCCCAGGACCGGGGGCGAACAATCAGCCCCAGCATTTT.

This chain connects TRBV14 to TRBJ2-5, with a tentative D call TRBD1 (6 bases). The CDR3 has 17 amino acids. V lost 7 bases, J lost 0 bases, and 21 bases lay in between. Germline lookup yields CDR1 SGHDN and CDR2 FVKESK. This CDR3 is CASMVDRVGANQETQYF. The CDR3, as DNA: TGTGCCAGCATGGTGGACCGGGTGGGGGCGAACCAAGAGACCCAGTACTTC.